This T cell receptor beta chain was retrieved from a study of CD8 T cells in ankylosing spondylitis. General observations from the study: A TCR beta motif of roughly eight highly homologous variants appeared characteristic of ankylosing spondylitis blood. Researchers report that disease-linked clones proved CD8+ and relatively rare in peripheral blood. Past research had described some motif variants in reactive arthritis synovial fluid and blood. Disease-associated clones were reportedly significantly overrepresented in matched ankylosing spondylitis synovial fluid.

The authors made TCR beta libraries by quantitative 5'-RACE with molecular barcodes. TCRdb fed the 5' RACE reads into MiXCR, producing one record per CDR3 protein. Among about 540,000 distinct CDR3 sequences listed, roughly an eighth were seen once. CDR3 size: 16 residues. The V end was cut by 2 bases, the J end by 4 bases, with 16 bases between. Germline CDR1 and CDR2: SGHRS and YFSETQ. This clonotype has a count of ten or more. As yet, its antigen is unknown. The chain links TRBV5-1 to TRBJ2-1; D is tentatively TRBD1 or TRBD2 (5 bases each). Sequencing was carried out using blood, either unsorted or a sorted T cell fraction (not recorded which). This TCR came from a male donor with ankylosing spondylitis. The CDR3 DNA is TGCGCCAGCAGCTTTAACCGGGGCCAGGGATACAATGAGCAGTTCTTC. Translation: CASSFNRGQGYNEQFF.